The 27 T cell receptor beta chains listed next were all sequenced from one sample in a study of somatic mutations in cytotoxic T cells in rheumatoid arthritis. Sequenced by immunoSEQ multiplex PCR; TCRdb stores in-frame clones only, minus some. The sample records 20,000 to 25,000 clones, roughly 80% being singletons. What was sequenced was CD8+ T cells sorted from blood. These receptors all come from an adult with rheumatoid arthritis.

The V call is TRBV13, the J call TRBJ2-5; the match to TRBD1 covers 11 bases. CDR3 length: 15 amino acids. Germline V gene lookup returns CDR1 PRHDT and CDR2 FYEKMQ (reference sequence). V was clipped by 5 bases and J by 5 bases; unmatched bases: 7. The CDR3 loop reads CASSPGTGGSETQYF. The CDR3 DNA sequence: TGTGCCAGCAGCCCCGGGACAGGGGGGTCGGAGACCCAGTACTTC.

The V gene is TRBV4-1, the J gene TRBJ1-4; a possible D gene is TRBD1 (5 bases). V lost 0 bases, J lost 3 bases, and 11 bases lay in between. Germline CDR1 reads MGHRA; CDR2 reads YSYEKL. The CDR3 contains 16 residues. CDR3 coding DNA: TGCGCCAGCAGCCAAGAGGAGGGGCGGTCTAATGAAAAACTGTTTTTT. Translation: CASSQEEGRSNEKLFF.

This chain links TRBV21-1 with TRBJ1-2; the table's D gene call, TRBD1, was not cross checked with the DNA. TRBV21-1 is listed as a pseudogene. The CDR3 extends over 12 amino acids. The chain's CDR3 is CASDRGNYGYTF. Written as DNA, the CDR3 is TGTGCCAGCGACAGGGGTAACTATGGCTACACCTTC.

This rearrangement joins TRBV13 to TRBJ2-3; 11 bases match TRBD2. Germline V gives CDR1 PRHDT, CDR2 FYEKMQ (reference sequence). This CDR3 region has 16 residues. Trimming at V came to 0 bases and at J to 4 bases, leaving 3 bases not matched to a gene. This chain's CDR3 is CASSLGLAGGSDTQYF. CDR3 in DNA: TGTGCCAGCAGCTTAGGCCTAGCGGGGGGATCAGATACGCAGTATTTT.

The CDR3 spells CASSLGPRGSVVGNQPQHF. DNA of the CDR3: TGTGCCAGCAGTTTGGGCCCCAGGGGCTCAGTCGTAGGCAATCAGCCCCAGCATTTT. The chain has TRBV28 and TRBJ1-5; D may be TRBD1 (6 bases). V dropped 3 bases and J dropped 2 bases, with 23 bases sitting between them. The length of the CDR3 is 19 residues. The V gene's germline CDR1 is MDHEN and CDR2 SYDVKM.

The V gene is TRBV11-2, the J gene TRBJ2-7; the D is unclear. The CDR3 is made up of 15 amino acids. Germline V CDR1 and CDR2: SGHAT, FQNNGV. With 1 base removed from V and 2 bases from J, the gap between germline ends came to 12 bases. This chain's CDR3 is CASSLVPSFTYEQYF. The CDR3, as DNA: TGTGCCAGCAGCTTAGTTCCTAGTTTTACCTACGAGCAGTACTTC.

This chain connects TRBV2 to TRBJ1-1, with 8 bases fitting TRBD1. V shed 7 bases and J 5 bases; nucleotides not matched to a gene: 6. CDR1 SNHLY and CDR2 FYNNEI come from the germline V gene. The CDR3 totals 13 residues. The CDR3: CASKVQGGTEAFF. CDR3 DNA: TGTGCCAGCAAAGTACAGGGGGGAACTGAAGCTTTCTTT. The variable domain in full, with the rest retrieved from reference TRBV2 and TRBJ1-1, is EPEVTQTPSHQVTQMGQEVILRCVPISNHLYFYWYRQILGQKVEFLVSFYNNEISEKSEIFDDQFSVERPDGSNFTLKIRSTKLEDSAMYFCASKVQGGTEAFFGQGTRLTVV.

The chain couples TRBV11-2 to TRBJ1-4, with D possibly matching TRBD1 (5 bases). The V end was cut by 8 bases, the J end by 7 bases, with 14 bases between. Germline lookup yields CDR1 SGHAT and CDR2 FQNNGV. There are 13 residues in the CDR3. The CDR3 region has the DNA TGTGCCAGCCAAGGGACCGAGGGTGAAAAACTGTTTTTT. It is translated as CASQGTEGEKLFF.

The chain has TRBV27 and TRBJ1-2, with TRBD1 identical over 8 bases. CDR3 length: 14 amino acids. With V trimmed by 5 bases and J by 2 bases, 4 bases remained unmatched. Germline V CDR1 and CDR2: MNHEY, SMNVEV (reference sequence). This chain's CDR3 is CASSPDRDNYGYTF. The DNA for the CDR3 is TGTGCCAGCAGTCCGGACAGGGACAACTATGGCTACACCTTC.

This chain joins TRBV19 and TRBJ1-5; D gene ambiguous. Germline CDR1 is LNHDA and CDR2 is SQIVND (reference sequence). The CDR3 totals 14 residues. With 7 bases removed from V and 0 bases from J, the gap between germline ends came to 10 bases. The CDR3 region has the DNA TGTGCCAGTAATGGTCCATATAGCAATCAGCCCCAGCATTTT. It translates to CASNGPYSNQPQHF.

This clone was seen once. V and J are TRBV10-2 and TRBJ2-5; TRBD2 matches at 15 bases. The length of the CDR3 is 17 residues. The ends lost 3 bases at V and 5 bases at J; junction bases unmatched: 7. Per germline, CDR1 WSHSY and CDR2 SAAADI. CDR3 coding DNA: TGCGCCAGCAGTGAATGGACTAGCGGGGGGGCTGGGGAGACCCAGTACTTC. Its protein is CASSEWTSGGAGETQYF.

The chain carries TRBV5-4 and TRBJ1-5; D remains unclear. V shed 0 bases and J shed 10 bases, with 14 bases lying between them. The V gene's germline CDR1 is SGHNT and CDR2 YYREEE (reference sequence). The CDR3 totals 14 residues. The CDR3 region has the DNA TGTGCCAGCAGCTTGGGTCCTGGTTTAGAACCCCAGCATTTT. Its protein product is CASSLGPGLEPQHF.

CDR3 protein: CASSAFGSSYNSPLHF. As DNA, the CDR3 is TGTGCCAGCAGCGCCTTTGGGAGCTCCTATAATTCACCCCTCCACTTT. The J gene is TRBJ1-6, the V gene TRBV13, with no clear D. The CDR3 loop spans 16 amino acids. V dropped 5 bases and J dropped 0 bases, with 11 bases sitting between them. Germline CDR1 PRHDT, CDR2 FYEKMQ (reference sequence).

Here the CDR3 DNA reads TGTGCCAGCAGCGTAGGAGCGGACGTCGTCATCGAGCAGTTCTTC. Residues: CASSVGADVVIEQFF. The genes are TRBV9 and TRBJ2-1; D is possibly TRBD2 (5 bases). CDR3 length equals 15 residues. CDR1 and CDR2 (germline): SGDLS, YYNGEE. Trimming took 0 bases from V and 10 from J, leaving 17 bases between them. Complete variable domain (other parts from reference TRBV9 and TRBJ2-1): DSGVTQTPKHLITATGQRVTLRCSPRSGDLSVYWYQQSLDQGLQFLIQYYNGEERAKGNILERFSAQQFPDLHSELNLSSLELGDSALYFCASSVGADVVIEQFFGPGTRLTVL.

This clone was seen only a few times. The gene calls are TRBV6-6 and TRBJ1-6; D may be TRBD1 (5 bases). Per germline, CDR1 MNHNY and CDR2 SVGAGI (reference sequence). Trimming cost V 8 bases and J 7 bases, with 12 bases left between them. The CDR3 has 13 residues. CDR3 nucleotide sequence: TGTGCCAGCTTCCGGGACGGGAATTCACCCCTCCACTTT. Translated, it gives CASFRDGNSPLHF.

The J gene is TRBJ2-5, the V gene TRBV9; no clear D gene. Germline V gene data show CDR1 as SGDLS and CDR2 as YYNGEE. Trimming left V 0 bases short and J 5 bases short, with 8 bases between. There are 13 residues in the CDR3. The CDR3 coding sequence is TGTGCCAGCAGCGTAGGAGCCACGGAGACCCAGTACTTC. It codes for CASSVGATETQYF.

This sequence joins TRBV7-9 and TRBJ2-7, with D possibly matching TRBD2 (6 bases). In germline, CDR1 is SEHNR, CDR2 FQNEAQ (reference sequence). The CDR3 runs to 15 residues. Trimming stripped 3 bases from V and 5 bases from J, with 17 bases between. CDR3 residues: CASSFPGDPADEQYF. CDR3 sequence (DNA): TGTGCCAGCAGCTTTCCGGGGGACCCGGCGGACGAGCAGTACTTC.

This clone has a single count. The V and J genes are TRBV10-3 and TRBJ2-3, with 12 bases fitting TRBD2. The V gene end was trimmed by 4 bases and the J gene end by 2 bases; junction bases not matched to a gene: 1. The CDR3 extends over 15 amino acids. The germline V gene has CDR1 ENHRY and CDR2 SYGVKD. The CDR3 DNA sequence: TGTGCCATCAGTGGGACTAGCGGGGACACAGATACGCAGTATTTT. Translating gives CAISGTSGDTDTQYF.

The chain is built from TRBV29-1 and TRBJ1-1, with 8 bases aligning to TRBD1. The CDR3 has 16 residues. The junction had 13 bases not matched to a gene; V was cut back by 6 bases and J by 1 base. Germline V CDR1 and CDR2: SQVTM, ANQGSEA. This chain's CDR3 is CSVRHKQGEENTEAFF. Here the CDR3 DNA reads TGCAGCGTACGACACAAACAGGGGGAAGAGAACACTGAAGCTTTCTTT.

This clone is medium-sized. This rearrangement joins TRBV7-8 to TRBJ2-7; 7 bases match TRBD1. The length of the CDR3 is 17 residues. The germline CDR1 and CDR2 sequences are SGHVS and FQNEAQ. Unmatched junction bases numbered 12, after V lost 4 bases and J lost 0 bases. The CDR3 nucleotides are TGTGCCAGCAGCTCCGGGACAGATTCAATTAGCTCCTACGAGCAGTACTTC. Its protein product is CASSSGTDSISSYEQYF. Full variable domain (outside the CDR3, taken from reference TRBV7-8 and TRBJ2-7): GAGVSQSPRYKVAKRGQDVALRCDPISGHVSLFWYQQALGQGPEFLTYFQNEAQLDKSGLPSDRFFAERPEGSVSTLKIQRTQQEDSAVYLCASSSGTDSISSYEQYFGPGTRLTVT.

There are a few counts of this clone. V and J are TRBV27 and TRBJ2-7; D is uncertain. With 1 base removed from V and 0 bases from J, the gap between germline ends came to 4 bases. CDR3 length equals 13 residues. The germline V gene has CDR1 MNHEY and CDR2 SMNVEV (reference sequence). Written as DNA, the CDR3 is TGTGCCAGCAGTTTATTGGACTCCTACGAGCAGTACTTC. Translation: CASSLLDSYEQYF.

The chain joins TRBV27 to TRBJ1-2; D perhaps matches TRBD1 (6 bases). The CDR3 runs 14 residues. CDR1 and CDR2 (germline): MNHEY, SMNVEV (reference sequence). V dropped 3 bases and J dropped 4 bases, with 12 bases sitting between them. CDR3 DNA: TGTGCCAGCAGTTTGACAGGCTTCGCCTATGGCTACACCTTC. Encoded protein: CASSLTGFAYGYTF.

The chain is built from TRBV7-8 and TRBJ2-1; 8 nucleotides agree with TRBD1. The CDR3 covers 16 residues. J gave up 4 bases and V 5 bases, and 10 bases lay outside the gene matches. The germline gives CDR1 SGHVS, CDR2 FQNEAQ. The CDR3 bases are TGTGCCAGCAGCGCAGACCGGGACAGGCGATACAATGAGCAGTTCTTC. Amino acid sequence: CASSADRDRRYNEQFF.

V is TRBV18 and J is TRBJ1-1; D is undetermined. The germline gives CDR1 KGHSH, CDR2 LQKENI. This CDR3 has 14 residues. V was pared by 3 bases and J by 8 bases, with 16 bases between. Here the CDR3 reads CASSPVEDIGEAFF. The DNA for the CDR3 is TGTGCCAGCTCACCGGTCGAGGATATAGGGGAAGCTTTCTTT. Based on the CDR3 plus reference TRBV18 and TRBJ1-1, the full variable domain is NAGVMQNPRHLVRRRGQEARLRCSPMKGHSHVYWYRQLPEEGLKFMVYLQKENIIDESGMPKERFSAEFPKEGPSILRIQQVVRGDSAAYFCASSPVEDIGEAFFGQGTRLTVV.

The gene calls are TRBV11-3 and TRBJ2-2; the match to TRBD2 covers 11 bases. The trim removed 1 base at V and 2 bases at J, leaving 6 bases unmatched. This CDR3 is 18 amino acids long. CDR1 SGHNT and CDR2 YENEEA come from the germline V gene. The CDR3 region is CASSLGTSGGPNTGELFF. The CDR3 DNA sequence: TGTGCCAGCAGCTTAGGAACTAGCGGGGGACCTAACACCGGGGAGCTGTTTTTT.

The V gene is TRBV6-4, the J gene TRBJ2-3, with D perhaps TRBD1 (5 bases). Germline lookup yields CDR1 MRHNA and CDR2 SNTAGT. Trimming cost V 0 bases and J 6 bases, with 13 bases left between them. CDR3 size: 15 residues. CDR3 DNA: TGTGCCAGCAGTGACTCGGGGCACCCGCTTGATACGCAGTATTTT. This codes for CASSDSGHPLDTQYF.

The V and J genes are TRBV19 and TRBJ1-4; D remains unclear. Trimming took 5 bases from V and 5 from J, leaving 12 bases between them. This CDR3 comprises 14 residues. Germline V gives CDR1 LNHDA, CDR2 SQIVND (reference sequence). The CDR3 DNA is TGTGCCAGTAGTTGGGCCAGCCTGAATGAAAAACTGTTTTTT. It yields the protein CASSWASLNEKLFF. Supplemented by reference TRBV19 and TRBJ1-4, the full variable domain reads DGGITQSPKYLFRKEGQNVTLSCEQNLNHDAMYWYRQDPGQGLRLIYYSQIVNDFQKGDIAEGYSVSREKKESFPLTVTSAQKNPTAFYLCASSWASLNEKLFFGSGTQLSVL.